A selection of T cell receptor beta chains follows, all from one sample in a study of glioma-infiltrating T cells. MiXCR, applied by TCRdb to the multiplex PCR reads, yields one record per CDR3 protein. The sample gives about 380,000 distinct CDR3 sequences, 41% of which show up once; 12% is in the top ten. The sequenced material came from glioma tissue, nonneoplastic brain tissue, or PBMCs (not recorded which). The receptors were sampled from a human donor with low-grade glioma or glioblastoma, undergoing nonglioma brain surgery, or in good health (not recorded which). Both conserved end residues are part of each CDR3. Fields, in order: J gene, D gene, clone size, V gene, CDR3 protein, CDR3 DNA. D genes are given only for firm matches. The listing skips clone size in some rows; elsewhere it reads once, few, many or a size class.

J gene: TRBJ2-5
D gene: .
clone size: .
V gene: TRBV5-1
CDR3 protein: CASSFSMSPSQETQYF
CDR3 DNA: TGCGCCAGCAGCTTCAGTATGTCGCCGAGCCAAGAGACCCAGTACTTC

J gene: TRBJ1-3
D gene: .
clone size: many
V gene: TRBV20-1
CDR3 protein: CSASGREAGNTIYF
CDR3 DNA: TGCAGTGCTAGTGGCAGGGAAGCTGGAAACACCATATATTTT

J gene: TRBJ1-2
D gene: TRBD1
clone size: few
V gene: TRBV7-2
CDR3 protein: CASSLPLGGRGPGYTF
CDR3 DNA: TGTGCCAGCAGCTTACCCCTAGGGGGCAGGGGGCCTGGCTACACCTTC

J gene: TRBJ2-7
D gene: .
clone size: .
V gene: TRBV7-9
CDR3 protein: CASSSPPAYEQYF
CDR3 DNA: TGTGCCAGCAGCTCCCCTCCCGCCTACGAGCAGTACTTC

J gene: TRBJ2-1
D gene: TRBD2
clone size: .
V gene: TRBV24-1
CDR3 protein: CATSKLAGDGNEQFF
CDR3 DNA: TGTGCCACCAGTAAACTAGCGGGAGATGGGAATGAGCAGTTCTTC

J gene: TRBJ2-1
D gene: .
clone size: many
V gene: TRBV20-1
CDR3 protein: CSARTPDYNEQFF
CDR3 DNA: TGCAGTGCTCGGACCCCGGACTACAATGAGCAGTTCTTC

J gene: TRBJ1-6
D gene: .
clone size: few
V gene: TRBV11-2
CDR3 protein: CASSLEGPLHF
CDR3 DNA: TGTGCCAGCAGCTTGGAAGGACCCCTCCACTTT

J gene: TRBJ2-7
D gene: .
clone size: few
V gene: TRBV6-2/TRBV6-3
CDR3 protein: CASLQGFEQYF
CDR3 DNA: TGTGCCAGTCTTCAGGGGTTCGAGCAGTACTTC

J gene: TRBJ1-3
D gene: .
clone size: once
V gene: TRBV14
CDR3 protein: CASSRGLFSGNTIYF
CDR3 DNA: TGTGCCAGCAGCCGTGGGCTGTTTTCTGGAAACACCATATATTTT

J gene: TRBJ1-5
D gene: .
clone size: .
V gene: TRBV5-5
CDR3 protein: CASSLGGPNDQPQHF
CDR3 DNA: TGTGCCAGCAGCTTGGGGGGTCCAAACGATCAGCCCCAGCATTTT

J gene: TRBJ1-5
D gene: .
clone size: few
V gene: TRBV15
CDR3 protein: CATSREAWPRGGQPQHF
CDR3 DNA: TGTGCCACCAGCAGAGAGGCATGGCCTCGAGGAGGGCAGCCCCAGCATTTT

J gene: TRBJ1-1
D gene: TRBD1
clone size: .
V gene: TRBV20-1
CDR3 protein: CSARTGKDTEAFF
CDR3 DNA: TGCAGTGCTAGGACAGGGAAAGACACTGAAGCTTTCTTT

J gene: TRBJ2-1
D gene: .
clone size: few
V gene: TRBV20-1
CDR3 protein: CSPVGVEQFF
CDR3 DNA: TGCAGTCCGGTGGGGGTTGAGCAGTTCTTC

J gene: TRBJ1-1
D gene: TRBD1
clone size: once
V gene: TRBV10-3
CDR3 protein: CAISDTPGQAGNTEAFF
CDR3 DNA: TGTGCCATCAGTGACACACCGGGACAGGCGGGGAACACTGAAGCTTTCTTT

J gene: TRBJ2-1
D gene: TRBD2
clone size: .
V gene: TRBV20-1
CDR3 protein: CSAGGLAGGRTYNEQFF
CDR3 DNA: TGCAGTGCCGGGGGGCTGGCGGGAGGAAGGACCTACAATGAGCAGTTCTTC

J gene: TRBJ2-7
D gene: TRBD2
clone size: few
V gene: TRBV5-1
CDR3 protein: CASSGTSGAGSYEQYF
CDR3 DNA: TGCGCCAGCAGCGGAACTAGCGGGGCCGGATCCTACGAGCAGTACTTC

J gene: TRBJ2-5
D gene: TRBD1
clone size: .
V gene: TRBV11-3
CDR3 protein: CASRLQGAEETQYF
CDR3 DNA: TGTGCCAGCAGGTTGCAGGGGGCTGAGGAGACCCAGTACTTC

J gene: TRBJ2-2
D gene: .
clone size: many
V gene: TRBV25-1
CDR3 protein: CASSESANTGELFF
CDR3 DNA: TGTGCCAGCAGTGAATCAGCGAACACCGGGGAGCTGTTTTTT

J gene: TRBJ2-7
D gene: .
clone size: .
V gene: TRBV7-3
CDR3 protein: CASSTGMGSEQYF
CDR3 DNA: TGTGCCAGCAGTACCGGTATGGGGAGCGAGCAGTACTTC

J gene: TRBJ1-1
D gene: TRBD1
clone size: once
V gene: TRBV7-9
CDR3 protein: CASSILAGGRNTEAFF
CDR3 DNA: TGTGCCAGCAGCATTTTGGCAGGGGGCAGAAACACTGAAGCTTTCTTT

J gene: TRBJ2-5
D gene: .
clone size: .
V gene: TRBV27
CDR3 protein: CASRPVGVVQETQYF
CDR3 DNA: TGTGCCAGCAGGCCAGTTGGGGTGGTCCAGGAGACCCAGTACTTC

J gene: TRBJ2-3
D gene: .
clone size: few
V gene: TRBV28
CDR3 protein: CASSYLWGASSTDTQYF
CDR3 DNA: TGTGCCAGCAGTTATTTGTGGGGGGCCTCTAGCACAGATACGCAGTATTTT

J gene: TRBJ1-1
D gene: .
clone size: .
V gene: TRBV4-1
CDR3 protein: CASSQVQEKLNTEAFF
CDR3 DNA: TGCGCCAGCAGCCAAGTCCAGGAAAAATTGAACACTGAAGCTTTCTTT